This entry lists 16 T cell receptor beta chains sequenced from one sample in a study of blood T cell repertoires in COVID-19. The table came from immunoSEQ multiplex PCR; TCRdb's copy has only in-frame clones and leaves some out. The table shows roughly 100,000 clones, with around 86% occurring only once. The sequenced sample consisted of peripheral blood. The origin of the receptors is a man older than 75 with acute or convalescent COVID-19.

This chain joins TRBV28 and TRBJ2-3; 7 bases map to TRBD1. The germline V gene encodes CDR1 MDHEN and CDR2 SYDVKM. V gave up 6 bases and J gave up 1 base; unmatched junction bases: 7. CDR3 length equals 15 residues. The CDR3 loop is CASSSPGQRTDTQYF. The CDR3 DNA reads TGTGCCAGCAGCTCTCCGGGACAGCGCACAGATACGCAGTATTTT.

V and J are TRBV9 and TRBJ2-2; the D is unclear. V shed 3 bases and J shed 3 bases, with 12 bases lying between them. The germline V gene has CDR1 SGDLS and CDR2 YYNGEE. This CDR3 is 15 amino acids long. The CDR3 spells CASSAVSSDTGELFF. CDR3 coding DNA: TGTGCCAGCAGCGCGGTTTCGAGCGACACCGGGGAGCTGTTTTTT.

The chain uses TRBV27 and TRBJ1-2; 9 nucleotides line up with TRBD1. With 5 bases clipped from V and 4 bases from J, the junction kept 8 bases outside the gene matches. The CDR3 is made up of 15 amino acids. Germline CDR1 is MNHEY and CDR2 is SMNVEV (reference sequence). CDR3 region: CASSQTGGAPYGYTF. CDR3 coding DNA: TGTGCCAGCAGTCAAACAGGGGGCGCTCCCTATGGCTACACCTTC.

J is TRBJ2-7 and V is TRBV28, with unresolved D. V shed 5 bases and J shed 0 bases, with 5 bases lying between them. CDR3 length: 12 residues. CDR1 MDHEN and CDR2 SYDVKM come from the germline V gene. In DNA, the CDR3 is TGTGCCAGCAGTAGTAGCTCCTACGAGCAGTACTTC. Translation: CASSSSSYEQYF.

This clone was recorded only once. The chain links TRBV9 to TRBJ2-3, with TRBD1 as a possible D gene (6 bases). From germline, CDR1 is SGDLS and CDR2 YYNGEE. The V end lost 0 bases, the J end lost 8 bases, and 13 bases lay between the germline ends. This CDR3 contains 14 residues. CDR3 nucleotides: TGTGCCAGCAGCGTAGTCGGGACACTCGGTACGCAGTATTTT. Translating gives CASSVVGTLGTQYF.

This sequence joins TRBV11-3 and TRBJ1-6, with D perhaps matching TRBD1 (5 bases). In germline, CDR1 is SGHNT, CDR2 YENEEA. Trimming stripped 2 bases from V and 11 bases from J, with 10 bases between. The CDR3 length is 13 residues. The CDR3 region has the DNA TGTGCCAGCAGCTTATATAAAGGGGCACCCCTCCACTTT. Amino acids: CASSLYKGAPLHF.

The chain links TRBV5-1 to TRBJ1-6, with D possibly matching TRBD1 (5 bases). In germline, CDR1 is SGHRS, CDR2 YFSETQ. The CDR3 is 15 residues long. Trimming took 5 bases from V and 5 from J, leaving 14 bases between them. The CDR3 is CASRSQQGDNSPLHF. The CDR3 region has the DNA TGCGCCAGCAGAAGTCAGCAAGGGGATAATTCACCCCTCCACTTT. Full variable domain (remainder filled in from reference TRBV5-1 and TRBJ1-6): KAGVTQTPRYLIKTRGQQVTLSCSPISGHRSVSWYQQTPGQGLQFLFEYFSETQRNKGNFPGRFSGRQFSNSRSEMNVSTLELGDSALYLCASRSQQGDNSPLHFGNGTRLTVT.

V gene TRBV20-1 combines with J gene TRBJ1-1; a possible D gene is TRBD1 (6 bases). The CDR3 sequence is 11 residues long. V was clipped by 3 bases and J by 7 bases, with 9 bases between them. Germline CDR1 DFQATT, CDR2 SNEGSKA (reference sequence). The CDR3 nucleotides are TGCAGTGCTAGGGGGGCCCTTGAAGCTTTCTTT. Translated: CSARGALEAFF.

This clone was seen only once. The V and J genes are TRBV6-5 and TRBJ2-1; 12 positions agree with TRBD2. V lost 4 bases, J lost 7 bases, and 2 bases stayed unmatched. Germline values: CDR1 MNHEY, CDR2 SVGAGI. The length of the CDR3 is 14 residues. The CDR3: CASSSSGRGNEQFF. The CDR3 DNA reads as TGTGCCAGCAGTTCTAGCGGGAGGGGGAATGAGCAGTTCTTC.

The gene calls are TRBV7-8 and TRBJ1-1; D might be TRBD1 (6 bases). V lost 4 bases and J 4 bases, leaving 19 bases between the germline ends. CDR1 and CDR2 from the germline V gene are SGHVS and FQNEAQ. The CDR3 runs 16 residues. The CDR3 loop is CASSSRDKTLSTEAFF. The CDR3 bases are TGTGCCAGCAGCTCCCGGGACAAGACCCTAAGCACTGAAGCTTTCTTT.

This chain links TRBV14 with TRBJ2-3; 13 bases match TRBD2. Germline V lookup: CDR1 SGHDN, CDR2 FVKESK. This CDR3 has 16 amino acids. J lost 4 bases, V lost 4 bases, and 5 bases had no gene match. In DNA form, the CDR3 reads TGTGCCAGCAGCCGATTACTAGCGGGAGGGTCAGATACGCAGTATTTT. This translates into CASSRLLAGGSDTQYF.

J is TRBJ1-1 and V is TRBV6-5; D possibly corresponds to TRBD1 (5 bases). V gave up 8 bases and J gave up 4 bases, with 14 bases separating them. Per germline, CDR1 MNHEY and CDR2 SVGAGI. This CDR3 has 13 amino acids. Here the CDR3 DNA reads TGTGCCAGCCGAGGGGCGGGGGGCACTGAAGCTTTCTTT. Translating it yields CASRGAGGTEAFF.

V and J are TRBV5-1 and TRBJ2-1, with TRBD1 matching over 10 bases. The V and J ends lost 3 bases and 9 bases, in that order; junction bases with no gene match: 9. Looked up from germline, CDR1 is SGHRS and CDR2 is YFSETQ. This CDR3 is 15 amino acids long. The DNA of the CDR3 is TGCGCCAGCAGCTCCCGGGACAGGGGAGGGACTGAGCAGTTCTTC. It yields the protein CASSSRDRGGTEQFF. The full variable domain, with the rest looked up from reference TRBV5-1 and TRBJ2-1, is KAGVTQTPRYLIKTRGQQVTLSCSPISGHRSVSWYQQTPGQGLQFLFEYFSETQRNKGNFPGRFSGRQFSNSRSEMNVSTLELGDSALYLCASSSRDRGGTEQFFGPGTRLTVL.

This clone was observed a few times. V usage is TRBV28 and J usage is TRBJ1-5, with D perhaps TRBD1 (6 bases). V dropped 6 bases and J dropped 4 bases, with 10 bases sitting between them. The CDR3 is 13 amino acids. Germline CDR1 MDHEN, CDR2 SYDVKM. The CDR3 sequence is CASRDRRNQPQHF. The CDR3 DNA follows: TGTGCCAGCAGAGACAGGAGGAATCAGCCCCAGCATTTT. Full variable domain (rest looked up from reference TRBV28 and TRBJ1-5): DVKVTQSSRYLVKRTGEKVFLECVQDMDHENMFWYRQDPGLGLRLIYFSYDVKMKEKGDIPEGYSVSREKKERFSLILESASTNQTSMYLCASRDRRNQPQHFGDGTRLSIL.

The chain couples TRBV6-2 or TRBV6-3 to TRBJ2-7; D is possibly TRBD2 (6 bases). V was cut by 6 bases and J by 3 bases, with 18 bases left in between. Germline V gives CDR1 MNHEY, CDR2 SVGEGT. CDR3 length: 15 amino acids. CDR3 sequence reads: CASSFLDGSFYEQYF. Here the CDR3 DNA reads TGTGCCAGCAGCTTCCTGGACGGGAGCTTCTACGAGCAGTACTTC.

This clone was recorded a few times. This sequence joins TRBV5-1 and TRBJ1-1; possibly TRBD1 for D (6 bases). V was trimmed by 4 bases and J by 10 bases, leaving 17 bases between them. Germline CDR1 SGHRS, CDR2 YFSETQ. The CDR3 has 13 residues. CDR3 amino acids: CASSLLPTGLAFF. CDR3 DNA: TGCGCCAGCAGCCTCCTCCCTACAGGGTTAGCTTTCTTT.